This T cell receptor (beta chain) was retrieved from a study of blood T cell repertoires in COVID-19. Background on the study: Acute and convalescent COVID-19 samples came from the United States, Italy and Spain. PBMCs, B-cell-depleted T cells, or T cells were the source of the cDNA or gDNA that made up the material.

Germline values: CDR1 GTSNPN, CDR2 SVGIG (reference sequence). The V gene end was trimmed by 3 bases and the J gene end by 1 base; junction bases not matched to a gene: 5. This CDR3 has 16 amino acids. Authors' data handling: Reference gene primer amplification gave nucleated cell count estimates. The protocol was immunoSEQ multiplex PCR, while the TCRdb copy is restricted to in-frame clones and leaves out a portion. D and trimming were read from the DNA, whereas the V and J calls and clone size are those reported in that table. The sample contains over 95,000 clones, 85% of which appear only once. Sample: peripheral blood. V is TRBV30 and J is TRBJ2-3, with 12 bases matching TRBD2. The receptor's source is a human donor in a cohort sampled during active COVID-19. Here the CDR3 DNA reads TGTGCCTGGAGGAAAAGACTAGCGGGGGGCACAGATACGCAGTATTTT. This sequence encodes CAWRKRLAGGTDTQYF.